This TCR beta chain originates from a study of T-cell reconstitution after alpha-beta-depleted transplantation in children. General observations from the study: About two months after transplant, alpha-beta T cells reportedly came from several hundred expanded graft clones. Fresh T-cell production supplied most of the T-cell counts and diversity seen one year after transplant. There were some patients whose high TCRbeta diversity at day 60 came from surviving recipient T cells and thymic progenitors.

The CDR3 is 16 amino acids. With V trimmed by 4 bases and J by 7 bases, 13 bases remained unmatched. Germline CDR1 and CDR2: SGHTA and FQGNSA. The library targeted TCRbeta and was prepared with unique molecular identifiers. TCRdb used MiXCR to reprocess the PCR reads, holding one entry per CDR3 protein. The table has hundreds of thousands of distinct CDR3 sequences, over 10% seen once. This clonotype was detected many times. Its target is unknown. The chain combines TRBV7-2 with TRBJ2-1; 7 nucleotides line up with TRBD2. This receptor was taken from a male patient between 5 and 17 years old who had a stem cell transplant for acute myeloid leukemia, so the T cells may come from the graft donor. This specimen was PBMCs, mostly from graft donor cells, taken 360 days after TCRalphabeta/CD19-depleted stem cell transplant. The CDR3 DNA reads as TGTGCCAGCAGCTCCGCCGTCATCGGGAGGAGGAATGAGCAGTTCTTC. Protein product: CASSSAVIGRRNEQFF.